Following are 22 T cell receptor beta chains from one sample sequenced in a study of T cell repertoires in cytomegalovirus infection. MiXCR was run by TCRdb on the reads, yielding one entry per CDR3 protein. The table has some 300,000 distinct CDR3 sequences, approximately 14% seen once. Sample: PBMCs. These receptors were obtained from a human donor in good health (CMV status not recorded). Some clones in this sample may be carry-over from other donors' samples.

In this sample, this clonotype turned up a few times. The V and J genes are TRBV6-5 and TRBJ2-2, with 9 bases matching TRBD1. J lost 5 bases, V lost 2 bases, and 6 bases had no gene match. The CDR3 covers 16 residues. The V gene's germline CDR1 is MNHEY and CDR2 SVGAGI. The CDR3 sequence is CASSYLDRGLTGELFF. CDR3 in DNA: TGTGCCAGCAGTTACCTGGACAGGGGTTTGACCGGGGAGCTGTTTTTT.

This clonotype was picked up many times. This chain connects TRBV29-1 to TRBJ2-5; D unresolved. CDR1 is SQVTM, CDR2 ANQGSEA, per germline. The CDR3 has 12 amino acids. The V gene lost 4 bases and the J gene lost 1 base, with 7 bases spanning the gap. The CDR3, as DNA: TGCAGCGTTGGTCGCACCCAAGAGACCCAGTACTTC. As protein: CSVGRTQETQYF. Together with reference TRBV29-1 and TRBJ2-5, the CDR3 gives the full variable domain: SAVISQKPSRDICQRGTSLTIQCQVDSQVTMMFWYRQQPGQSLTLIATANQGSEATYESGFVIDKFPISRPNLTFSTLTVSNMSPEDSSIYLCSVGRTQETQYFGPGTRLLVL.

This sequence joins TRBV7-3 and TRBJ1-1; 7 bases map to TRBD1. Losses at the gene ends were 7 bases for V and 1 base for J; bases not matched to a gene: 12. The CDR3 runs to 16 residues. Per the germline V gene, CDR1 is SGHTA and CDR2 is FQGTGA. Here the CDR3 DNA reads TGTGCCAGCACCGACAGGGACCTATATGAGAACACTGAAGCTTTCTTT. It yields the protein CASTDRDLYENTEAFF.

This clonotype occurred many times. This rearrangement joins TRBV28 to TRBJ2-7; tentative D call: TRBD2 (5 bases). Trimming removed 8 bases at V and 2 bases at J, with 13 bases between. The CDR3 is 13 residues long. Per germline, CDR1 MDHEN and CDR2 SYDVKM. The CDR3 sequence: CASGTGNPYEQYF. In DNA, the CDR3 is TGTGCCAGCGGAACCGGGAACCCCTACGAGCAGTACTTC.

J is TRBJ2-2 and V is TRBV27; D is ambiguous. The germline CDR1 and CDR2 sequences are MNHEY and SMNVEV (reference sequence). V was pared by 0 bases and J by 7 bases, with 6 bases between. The CDR3 is made up of 13 amino acids. The CDR3 sequence: CASSLSFNGELFF. CDR3 coding DNA: TGTGCCAGCAGTTTATCGTTTAACGGGGAGCTGTTTTTT.

The V gene is TRBV12-3 or TRBV12-4, the J gene TRBJ2-7; 9 bases are a match to TRBD1. J lost 0 bases, V lost 3 bases, and 15 bases had no gene match. This CDR3 spans 19 amino acids. CDR3 in amino acids: CASSLVPGQGTKSSYEQYF. The CDR3 nucleotides are TGTGCCAGCAGTTTGGTACCGGGACAGGGAACCAAAAGCTCCTACGAGCAGTACTTC.

This chain uses TRBV7-9 with TRBJ2-1; D perhaps matches TRBD2 (5 bases). From germline, CDR1 is SEHNR and CDR2 FQNEAQ (reference sequence). The CDR3 sequence is 16 residues long. V shed 5 bases and J shed 0 bases, with 14 bases lying between them. The CDR3 region is CASSGERGSSYNEQFF. The CDR3 DNA reads as TGTGCCAGCAGCGGGGAGAGAGGGAGCTCCTACAATGAGCAGTTCTTC.

This chain connects TRBV5-6 to TRBJ1-5; TRBD1 agrees at 9 bases. Germline V gene sequence: CDR1 SGHDT, CDR2 YYEEEE. There are 13 residues in the CDR3. V shed 4 bases and J 8 bases; nucleotides not matched to a gene: 4. The CDR3 DNA follows: TGTGCCAGCAGCCGGACAGGGGAAAAGCCCCAGCATTTT. Its translation is CASSRTGEKPQHF.

This clonotype was detected many times. The chain links TRBV7-2 to TRBJ2-2; the match to TRBD1 covers 11 bases. CDR1 SGHTA and CDR2 FQGNSA come from the germline V gene. CDR3 length: 15 residues. Germline trimming cut 5 bases from V and 4 bases from J; bases unmatched to any gene: 3. The CDR3 nucleotides read TGTGCCAGCAGCCGCGGGACAGGGGGCACCGGGGAGCTGTTTTTT. Translated: CASSRGTGGTGELFF.

In its sample, this clonotype was seen many times. This sequence joins TRBV7-2 and TRBJ2-7, with D unclear. The CDR3 totals 16 residues. CDR1 SGHTA and CDR2 FQGNSA come from the germline V gene. V dropped 5 bases and J dropped 6 bases, with 23 bases sitting between them. In DNA, the CDR3 is TGTGCCAGCAGCCCCCGGAACTACCCCGAGTTTGGCGAGCAGTACTTC. Protein product: CASSPRNYPEFGEQYF. The variable domain in full, completed from reference TRBV7-2 and TRBJ2-7, reads GAGVSQSPSNKVTEKGKDVELRCDPISGHTALYWYRQSLGQGLEFLIYFQGNSAPDKSGLPSDRFSAERTGGSVSTLTIQRTQQEDSAVYLCASSPRNYPEFGEQYFGPGTRLTVT.

As regards this clonotype: At one end, the junction sequence differs from germline, possibly due to a read error. The chain employs TRBV7-9 and TRBJ1-2; TRBD1 might be the D (6 bases). The CDR3 is made up of 15 amino acids. From germline, CDR1 is SEHNR and CDR2 FQNEAQ (reference sequence). The CDR3 sequence is CASSRGGVGSYGCTF. CDR3 bases: TGTGCCAGCAGCAGAGGGGGTGTTGGCTCGTATGGCTGCACCTTC.

J is TRBJ2-1 and V is TRBV19, with 9 positions matching TRBD2. From germline, CDR1 is LNHDA and CDR2 SQIVND (reference sequence). J gave up 4 bases and V 7 bases, and 11 bases lay outside the gene matches. The CDR3 runs to 16 residues. CDR3 loop: CASIGREAGGYNEQFF. CDR3 nucleotides: TGTGCCAGTATAGGGCGTGAGGCGGGAGGGTACAATGAGCAGTTCTTC.

There are many counts of this clonotype. A read error may produce the germline difference seen at one junction end. This chain connects TRBV7-2 to TRBJ2-3; TRBD2 agrees at 10 bases. CDR1 SGHTA and CDR2 FQGNSA come from the germline V gene. This CDR3 spans 12 amino acids. The CDR3 is CASSYSSGSGLF. CDR3 in DNA: TGTGCCAGCAGCTATTCTAGCGGGAGCGGACTTTTT.

This clonotype was detected many times. The gene calls are TRBV10-1 and TRBJ2-1, with 10 bases lining up with TRBD2. The CDR3 has 15 amino acids. Looked up from germline, CDR1 is WNHNN and CDR2 is SYGVQD (reference sequence). Losses at the gene ends were 2 bases for V and 2 bases for J; bases not matched to a gene: 0. CDR3 sequence reads: CASSETSGAYNEQFF. In DNA form, the CDR3 reads TGCGCCAGCAGTGAGACTAGCGGGGCCTACAATGAGCAGTTCTTC.

This clonotype was recorded at least ten times. The rearrangement joins TRBV6-5 to TRBJ2-2, with 9 positions matching TRBD2. CDR3 size: 15 residues. Germline values: CDR1 MNHEY, CDR2 SVGAGI. Trimming removed 6 bases from V and 0 bases from J; junction bases left unmatched: 2. The CDR3 loop is CASSIAGANTGELFF. The CDR3 coding sequence is TGTGCCAGCAGCATAGCGGGGGCGAACACCGGGGAGCTGTTTTTT.

This clonotype was seen ten or more times. The rearrangement uses TRBV7-9 and TRBJ2-2, with 7 bases that match TRBD1. Germline trimming cut 7 bases from V and 4 bases from J; bases unmatched to any gene: 0. The CDR3 runs 12 residues. Per the germline V gene, CDR1 is SEHNR and CDR2 is FQNEAQ (reference sequence). CDR3 region: CASNRGTGELFF. CDR3 nucleotide sequence: TGTGCCAGCAACAGGGGCACCGGGGAGCTGTTTTTT.

This clonotype was detected only a few times. The chain recombines TRBV19 with TRBJ2-2; possibly TRBD1 or TRBD2 for D (5 bases each). The CDR3 length is 15 residues. The V gene's germline CDR1 is LNHDA and CDR2 SQIVND (reference sequence). V shed 1 base and J shed 5 bases, with 11 bases lying between them. The CDR3 loop is CASSIGGGRTGELFF. In DNA form, the CDR3 reads TGTGCCAGTAGTATAGGTGGGGGACGAACCGGGGAGCTGTTTTTT.

This clonotype was recorded many times. The gene calls are TRBV7-6 and TRBJ2-3, with D tentatively TRBD2 (5 bases). This CDR3 spans 19 amino acids. Trimming pared 1 base from V and 4 bases from J, leaving 24 bases between. The V gene's germline CDR1 is SGHVS and CDR2 FNYEAQ. The CDR3 loop is CASSLERSTPGILSDTQYF. The CDR3 DNA reads as TGTGCCAGCAGCTTAGAACGGTCCACCCCCGGGATTTTATCAGATACGCAGTATTTT.

This sequence joins TRBV5-6 and TRBJ1-1; D perhaps matches TRBD1 (6 bases). V was clipped by 4 bases and J by 2 bases, with 18 bases between them. CDR1 is SGHDT, CDR2 YYEEEE, per germline. The CDR3 is 16 residues long. For the CDR3, the DNA is TGTGCCAGCAGCCCCCTGAACAGGGTGGTTAACACTGAAGCTTTCTTT. Translated, it gives CASSPLNRVVNTEAFF.

The chain has TRBV2 and TRBJ2-3; D possibly corresponds to TRBD2 (6 bases). Per the germline V gene, CDR1 is SNHLY and CDR2 is FYNNEI. V shed 2 bases and J shed 9 bases, with 18 bases lying between them. This CDR3 is 15 amino acids long. The CDR3 is CASSETAGIGSTQYF. As DNA, the CDR3 is TGTGCCAGCAGTGAAACGGCGGGAATAGGATCGACGCAGTATTTT.

This clonotype has only a few counts. The chain recombines TRBV19 with TRBJ2-1, with 13 bases lining up with TRBD2. Looked up from germline, CDR1 is LNHDA and CDR2 is SQIVND (reference sequence). The CDR3 contains 15 residues. The V segment lost 5 bases and the J segment 6 bases; nucleotides outside the gene matches: 4. CDR3 residues: CASSGRTSGSNEQFF. CDR3 DNA sequence: TGTGCCAGTAGTGGAAGGACTAGCGGGAGCAATGAGCAGTTCTTC.

The chain combines TRBV3-1 with TRBJ2-1; possible D gene TRBD1, 6 bases. Germline V lookup: CDR1 LGHDT, CDR2 YNNKEL (reference sequence). CDR3 length equals 12 residues. The V gene lost 5 bases and the J gene lost 10 bases, with 12 bases spanning the gap. The CDR3 DNA reads as TGTGCCAGCAGCACCCGACAGGTAGAGCAGTTCTTC. Protein: CASSTRQVEQFF.